A single sample gave rise to the 23 T cell receptor beta chains below, sequenced in a study of blood T cell repertoires in COVID-19. Profiling relied on immunoSEQ multiplex PCR, and the TCRdb table lists in-frame clones only, not all of them. This sample has about 130,000 clones, with almost 70% found just once. The sequenced sample was peripheral blood. The receptors here all came from a woman in her seventies with acute or convalescent COVID-19.

This clone was seen a handful of times. The rearrangement uses TRBV5-4 and TRBJ2-1; D is perhaps TRBD1 (6 bases). V lost 3 bases, J lost 4 bases, and 14 bases lay in between. This CDR3 contains 15 residues. Germline CDR1 SGHNT, CDR2 YYREEE (reference sequence). CDR3 in DNA: TGTGCCAGCAGCTCCCCTTCAGGGGCTTACAATGAGCAGTTCTTC. Translated, it gives CASSSPSGAYNEQFF.

V is TRBV25-1 and J is TRBJ1-2; D is uncertain. Trimming stripped 1 base from V and 3 bases from J, with 9 bases between. Germline assignment: CDR1 MGHDK and CDR2 SYGVNS. This CDR3 is built from 14 residues. The CDR3: CASSESRGDYGYTF. CDR3 DNA: TGTGCCAGCAGTGAATCCAGAGGAGACTATGGCTACACCTTC.

The gene calls are TRBV12-3 or TRBV12-4 and TRBJ2-1, with TRBD1 identical over 9 bases. The CDR3 runs 13 residues. J lost 13 bases, V lost 4 bases, and 8 bases had no gene match. In DNA, the CDR3 is TGTGCCAGCAGTTCGCCGGGACAGGGATTTCAGTTCTTC. Translation: CASSSPGQGFQFF.

This clone was recorded many times. V and J are TRBV10-3 and TRBJ2-7, with D perhaps matching TRBD1 (6 bases). V gave up 3 bases and J gave up 0 bases, with 18 bases separating them. The CDR3 length is 17 residues. CDR1 and CDR2 (germline): ENHRY, SYGVKD. Written as DNA, the CDR3 is TGTGCCATCAGTGACGACGACAGGACCTCGATCTCCTACGAGCAGTACTTC. Translating gives CAISDDDRTSISYEQYF.

The chain has TRBV4-1 and TRBJ1-5, with D maybe TRBD1 (5 bases). The CDR3 length is 15 residues. V was pared by 0 bases and J by 11 bases, with 17 bases between. Germline V gene lookup returns CDR1 MGHRA and CDR2 YSYEKL. CDR3: CASSQEVTGSLAQHF. For the CDR3, the DNA is TGCGCCAGCAGCCAAGAAGTCACAGGCTCCCTGGCCCAGCATTTT.

This chain connects TRBV4-1 to TRBJ1-4, with TRBD1 matching 9 bases. Looked up from germline, CDR1 is MGHRA and CDR2 is YSYEKL. J lost 0 bases, V lost 5 bases, and 10 bases had no gene match. CDR3 length: 18 residues. DNA for the CDR3: TGCGCCAGCAGCGAAGGACAGGGGCGAGGTGCAACTAATGAAAAACTGTTTTTT. It specifies CASSEGQGRGATNEKLFF.

This chain links TRBV4-2 with TRBJ2-7; 10 nucleotides line up with TRBD1. J gave up 4 bases and V 1 base, and 4 bases lay outside the gene matches. Germline V CDR1 and CDR2: LGHNA, YNFKEQ. The CDR3 is 15 residues long. The CDR3 region has the DNA TGTGCCAGCAGCCAAGCGGGACAGGGGAGTTACGAGCAGTACTTC. Protein: CASSQAGQGSYEQYF.

The chain uses TRBV19 and TRBJ1-1; D is perhaps TRBD1 (5 bases). This CDR3 spans 18 amino acids. Per the germline V gene, CDR1 is LNHDA and CDR2 is SQIVND (reference sequence). Trimming took 0 bases from V and 2 from J, leaving 19 bases between them. CDR3 nucleotide sequence: TGTGCCAGTAGTATAGATCTCGGATTGGGGGGTTATAACACTGAAGCTTTCTTT. As protein: CASSIDLGLGGYNTEAFF.

The chain recombines TRBV4-1 with TRBJ1-2; weak D call: TRBD1 (6 bases). Germline V gene sequence: CDR1 MGHRA, CDR2 YSYEKL. Trimming removed 2 bases from V and 1 base from J, with 17 bases in between. The CDR3 sequence is 17 residues long. CDR3 amino acids: CASSQYSRGSLNYGYTF. As DNA, the CDR3 is TGCGCCAGCAGCCAATATTCCAGGGGTTCCCTTAACTATGGCTACACCTTC.

The genes are TRBV2 and TRBJ2-7; D is ambiguous. This CDR3 region has 13 residues. Germline assignment: CDR1 SNHLY and CDR2 FYNNEI. V was clipped by 10 bases and J by 2 bases, with 15 bases between them. The CDR3 nucleotides are TGTGCCACCGACCGTGGGCAGGCCTACGAGCAGTACTTC. It codes for CATDRGQAYEQYF.

V and J are TRBV6-5 and TRBJ2-7; D is perhaps TRBD2 (7 bases). V lost 2 bases and J lost 7, with 15 bases in between. The CDR3 has 14 residues. Germline CDR1 and CDR2: MNHEY and SVGAGI. The CDR3: CASSYGQGGGEQYF. The CDR3 coding sequence is TGTGCCAGCAGTTACGGCCAGGGAGGGGGGGAGCAGTACTTC.

This clone has only a few counts. V usage is TRBV11-2 and J usage is TRBJ2-2, with 9 nucleotides matching TRBD2. The germline V gene encodes CDR1 SGHAT and CDR2 FQNNGV. J lost 5 bases, V lost 5 bases, and 12 bases had no gene match. This CDR3 contains 17 residues. The CDR3, as DNA: TGTGCCAGCAGCCGAACCCACGGCGGGAGGGGTACCGGGGAGCTGTTTTTT. The encoded protein is CASSRTHGGRGTGELFF. Variable domain in full (rest from reference TRBV11-2 and TRBJ2-2): EAGVAQSPRYKIIEKRQSVAFWCNPISGHATLYWYQQILGQGPKLLIQFQNNGVVDDSQLPKDRFSAERLKGVDSTLKIQPAKLEDSAVYLCASSRTHGGRGTGELFFGEGSRLTVL.

The V and J genes are TRBV25-1 and TRBJ1-6; 11 nucleotides align to TRBD1. Per the germline V gene, CDR1 is MGHDK and CDR2 is SYGVNS. This CDR3 has 17 amino acids. The J segment lost 9 bases and the V segment lost 3 bases, leaving 10 bases of the junction unmatched. In DNA, the CDR3 is TGTGCCAGCAGTGAGGGGTCCCGGACAGGGGGCGTTTCACCCCTCCACTTT. As protein: CASSEGSRTGGVSPLHF.

This clone was seen just once. This rearrangement joins TRBV6-6 to TRBJ2-3, with 8 bases aligning to TRBD1. Germline values: CDR1 MNHNY, CDR2 SVGAGI (reference sequence). The trim removed 5 bases at V and 1 base at J, leaving 8 bases unmatched. This CDR3 region has 16 residues. The CDR3 nucleotides read TGTGCCAGCAGTCACAACCCGGGACAGGGCACAGATACGCAGTATTTT. Amino acids: CASSHNPGQGTDTQYF.

The chain has TRBV6-5 and TRBJ2-7, with D possibly TRBD2 on 5 matching bases. CDR1 and CDR2 from the germline V gene are MNHEY and SVGAGI. V lost 4 bases and J lost 6, with 7 bases in between. The length of the CDR3 is 11 residues. CDR3 bases: TGTGCCAGCAGTTCTCGGGGCGAGCAGTACTTC. Translated: CASSSRGEQYF.

The chain joins TRBV10-3 to TRBJ2-1; possible D gene TRBD2, 5 bases. This CDR3 has 15 residues. V dropped 0 bases and J dropped 4 bases, with 10 bases sitting between them. Germline assignment: CDR1 ENHRY and CDR2 SYGVKD. The CDR3: CAISESRTAYNEQFF. CDR3 nucleotides: TGTGCCATCAGTGAGTCGAGGACTGCGTACAATGAGCAGTTCTTC.

This rearrangement joins TRBV15 to TRBJ1-5; 9 bases fit TRBD1. Losses at the gene ends were 1 base for V and 4 bases for J; bases not matched to a gene: 2. CDR1 LNHNV and CDR2 YYDKDF come from the germline V gene (reference sequence). The CDR3 runs 15 residues. CDR3 DNA: TGTGCCACCAGCAGAGTCGGGACAGGGAATCAGCCCCAGCATTTT. This gives the protein CATSRVGTGNQPQHF. Drawing the rest from reference TRBV15 and TRBJ1-5, the complete variable domain is DAMVIQNPRYQVTQFGKPVTLSCSQTLNHNVMYWYQQKSSQAPKLLFHYYDKDFNNEADTPDNFQSRRPNTSFCFLDIRSPGLGDTAMYLCATSRVGTGNQPQHFGDGTRLSIL.

The chain employs TRBV15 and TRBJ1-5; 9 bases map to TRBD1. The V and J ends lost 0 bases and 1 base, in that order; junction bases with no gene match: 10. The CDR3 is 19 residues long. From germline, CDR1 is LNHNV and CDR2 YYDKDF (reference sequence). Here the CDR3 reads CATSRDPISGTGSNQPQHF. The CDR3 coding sequence is TGTGCCACCAGCAGAGATCCGATTTCCGGGACAGGGAGCAATCAGCCCCAGCATTTT.

J is TRBJ1-1 and V is TRBV19; D not certain. This CDR3 region has 11 residues. The ends were cut back, 7 bases at V and 5 bases at J, with 8 bases in the middle. CDR1 and CDR2 from the germline V gene are LNHDA and SQIVND (reference sequence). CDR3 in DNA: TGTGCCAGTATGGGGAGGACTGAAGCTTTCTTT. It translates to CASMGRTEAFF.

This chain uses TRBV6-1 with TRBJ2-1; TRBD2 agrees at 7 bases. The CDR3 has 17 residues. V dropped 3 bases and J dropped 5; count of bases not matched to a gene: 13. The germline gives CDR1 MNHNS, CDR2 SASEGT. The CDR3 protein is CASSEQRRAGDHNEQFF. The CDR3 nucleotides are TGTGCCAGCAGTGAGCAACGGAGGGCGGGGGATCACAATGAGCAGTTCTTC.

The chain combines TRBV2 with TRBJ2-3; 8 nucleotides line up with TRBD2. V lost 1 base, J lost 0 bases, and 9 bases stayed unmatched. The CDR3 is 18 amino acids. Germline values: CDR1 SNHLY, CDR2 FYNNEI. The chain's CDR3 is CASSEVRAGAPSTDTQYF. The CDR3 region has the DNA TGTGCCAGCAGTGAAGTTCGAGCGGGGGCCCCTAGCACAGATACGCAGTATTTT.

This clone has more than one count but fewer than ten. The genes are TRBV29-1 and TRBJ2-5; 8 bases fit TRBD1. Germline V gene sequence: CDR1 SQVTM, CDR2 ANQGSEA. The CDR3 sequence is 13 residues long. Germline trimming cut 4 bases from V and 5 bases from J; bases unmatched to any gene: 6. The CDR3 loop reads CSVGTGSLETQYF. The CDR3 DNA follows: TGCAGCGTTGGGACAGGGAGTTTGGAGACCCAGTACTTC.

The rearrangement joins TRBV3-1 (or the pseudogene TRBV3-2) to TRBJ1-2, with 7 bases matching TRBD1. The V gene end was trimmed by 2 bases and the J gene end by 8 bases; junction bases not matched to a gene: 5. The CDR3 is 13 amino acids. Germline V gives CDR1 LGHDT, CDR2 YNNKEL (reference sequence). CDR3 in DNA: TGTGCCAGCAGCCAAACAGGGGTATGGGGCTACACCTTC. Translation gives CASSQTGVWGYTF.